These 17 T cell receptor beta chains were all obtained from the same sample, sequenced in a study of PD-1 blockade in mismatch repair-deficient tumors. Sequencing used immunoSEQ multiplex PCR; TCRdb keeps in-frame clones, though not all of them. The profile covers about 51,000 clones, with over 70% appearing a single time and over 7.5% taken by the ten largest. Sequenced material: peripheral blood, taken roughly 20 weeks after starting pembrolizumab. All receptors derive from an adult with mismatch repair-deficient cancer.

Written as DNA, the CDR3 is TGTGCCAGCAGTTACGACCCAGGGTCGACTGAAGCTTTCTTT. Amino acid sequence: CASSYDPGSTEAFF. The rearrangement uses TRBV6-6 and TRBJ1-1; D is perhaps TRBD1 (5 bases). CDR3 size: 14 residues. Trimming pared 2 bases from V and 5 bases from J, leaving 12 bases between. CDR1 and CDR2 (germline): MNHNY, SVGAGI (reference sequence).

The V gene is TRBV2, the J gene TRBJ2-2; the D call may be TRBD1 or TRBD2 (5 bases each). Germline CDR1 SNHLY, CDR2 FYNNEI. V shed 3 bases and J shed 4 bases, with 12 bases lying between them. The CDR3 loop spans 15 amino acids. In DNA, the CDR3 is TGTGCCAGCAGTGAGGGACGGACGAGCACCGGGGAGCTGTTTTTT. This sequence encodes CASSEGRTSTGELFF.

A few counts support this clone. The chain couples TRBV4-1 to TRBJ2-7; no definite D call. The ends were cut back, 5 bases at V and 3 bases at J, with 8 bases in the middle. The V gene's germline CDR1 is MGHRA and CDR2 YSYEKL. The CDR3 has 12 residues. CDR3 in DNA: TGCGCCAGCAGCTCCAGATTCTACGAGCAGTACTTC. Amino acids: CASSSRFYEQYF.

Only a few counts were recorded for this clone. This sequence joins TRBV14 and TRBJ2-7; 7 bases fit TRBD2. V was pared by 6 bases and J by 6 bases, with 11 bases of the junction left unmatched. The V gene's germline CDR1 is SGHDN and CDR2 FVKESK. This CDR3 is built from 14 residues. CDR3 in amino acids: CASRRTAAGFEQYF. The CDR3 DNA is TGTGCCAGCAGGAGGACGGCAGCGGGGTTCGAGCAGTACTTC.

The chain has TRBV25-1 and TRBJ2-7; D possibly matches TRBD1 or TRBD2 (5 bases each). CDR1 MGHDK and CDR2 SYGVNS come from the germline V gene. There are 11 residues in the CDR3. V lost 7 bases, J lost 2 bases, and 6 bases lay in between. The CDR3 sequence: CASTGPYEQYF. In DNA form, the CDR3 reads TGTGCCAGCACGGGGCCCTACGAGCAGTACTTC.

The sample holds a few counts of this clone. The rearrangement joins TRBV4-2 to TRBJ1-1, with 9 bases identical to TRBD1. The junction had 9 bases not matched to a gene; V was cut back by 0 bases and J by 10 bases. CDR1 is LGHNA and CDR2 is YNFKEQ in the germline V gene. This CDR3 has 15 amino acids. This chain's CDR3 is CASSQEQGAGRVAFF. The CDR3 coding sequence is TGTGCCAGCAGCCAAGAACAGGGGGCCGGTCGCGTAGCTTTCTTT.

This chain connects TRBV21-1 to TRBJ1-1; TRBD1 is taken as the D call from the table, unchecked against the DNA. TRBV21-1 is described as a pseudogene. The CDR3 totals 17 residues. CDR3 region: CASSTLTGGERDTEAFF. The DNA for the CDR3 is TGTGCCAGCAGCACTTTGACAGGGGGCGAACGAGACACTGAAGCTTTCTTT.

This clone was detected only once. V is TRBV29-1 and J is TRBJ2-3; 8 bases are shared with TRBD2. J was trimmed by 1 base and V by 7 bases; bases with no gene match: 4. This CDR3 has 13 residues. From germline, CDR1 is SQVTM and CDR2 ANQGSEA. The DNA for the CDR3 is TGCAGCGCGCCGGGACTAGGCACAGATACGCAGTATTTT. The encoded protein is CSAPGLGTDTQYF.

The rearrangement links TRBV6-1 to TRBJ2-7; TRBD1 matches at 7 bases. The CDR3 is 15 amino acids. Looked up from germline, CDR1 is MNHNS and CDR2 is SASEGT. Germline trimming cut 8 bases from V and 5 bases from J; bases unmatched to any gene: 15. The CDR3 region has the DNA TGTGCCAGCTCTGACTATAAGGGACAGCACGACGAGCAGTACTTC. It yields the protein CASSDYKGQHDEQYF.

This clone came up a few times. V usage is TRBV4-1 and J usage is TRBJ2-5; 8 nucleotides align to TRBD2. The CDR3 extends over 17 amino acids. The J segment lost 3 bases and the V segment lost 0 bases, leaving 9 bases of the junction unmatched. Germline V CDR1 and CDR2: MGHRA, YSYEKL. CDR3 DNA sequence: TGCGCCAGCAGCCAAGAAGGGCTAGCGGGCCTAAAAGAGACCCAGTACTTC. Translating gives CASSQEGLAGLKETQYF.

This chain links TRBV5-1 with TRBJ2-1; the match to TRBD2 covers 8 bases. In germline, CDR1 is SGHRS, CDR2 YFSETQ. The CDR3 has 16 residues. V was pared by 0 bases and J by 1 base, with 3 bases of the junction left unmatched. The CDR3 bases are TGCGCCAGCAGCTTGGCGAGCGGGAGATCCTACAATGAGCAGTTCTTC. It specifies CASSLASGRSYNEQFF.

This chain links TRBV7-8 with TRBJ1-3; 9 bases line up with TRBD1. The CDR3 length is 15 residues. Germline V gene lookup returns CDR1 SGHVS and CDR2 FQNEAQ. The V gene end was trimmed by 5 bases and the J gene end by 4 bases; junction bases not matched to a gene: 6. The CDR3 coding sequence is TGTGCCAGCAGCCTCAACAGGGGGCTAGGAAACACCATATATTTT. The encoded protein is CASSLNRGLGNTIYF.

This rearrangement joins TRBV6-6 to TRBJ2-1, with D perhaps matching TRBD1 (5 bases). V was cut by 5 bases and J by 6 bases, with 8 bases left in between. The CDR3 loop spans 12 amino acids. Germline loops: CDR1 MNHNY, CDR2 SVGAGI (reference sequence). The CDR3 coding sequence is TGTGCCAGCAGTGGCGACAGCAATGAGCAGTTCTTC. It specifies CASSGDSNEQFF.

The J gene is TRBJ2-2, the V gene TRBV14; D is undetermined. Germline CDR1 reads SGHDN; CDR2 reads FVKESK. Trimming shortened V by 4 bases and J by 5 bases, and 20 bases separated the two germline ends. The CDR3 has 17 residues. The CDR3 nucleotides are TGTGCCAGCAGCCGGTCGTTTGGGGTTACACCTACCGGGGAGCTGTTTTTT. This translates into CASSRSFGVTPTGELFF.

In its sample, this clone was seen once. The V and J genes are TRBV19 and TRBJ2-5, with D possibly being TRBD1 (5 bases). V lost 5 bases to trimming and J lost 3 bases, with 13 bases between them. The CDR3 covers 14 residues. Germline V gene lookup returns CDR1 LNHDA and CDR2 SQIVND (reference sequence). The CDR3, as DNA: TGTGCCAGTAGTCTAGGGGCCAGTGAAGAGACCCAGTACTTC. Encoded protein: CASSLGASEETQYF.

As for this clone: Other DNA sequences in the sample encode the same CDR3. The gene calls are TRBV9 and TRBJ2-5, with D perhaps given as TRBD1 or TRBD2 (6 bases each). V was trimmed by 0 bases and J by 5 bases, leaving 8 bases between them. The CDR3 covers 13 residues. In germline, CDR1 is SGDLS, CDR2 YYNGEE. CDR3 loop: CASSVAGAETQYF. The CDR3 DNA follows: TGTGCCAGCAGCGTAGCGGGGGCCGAGACCCAGTACTTC.

The chain has TRBV10-3 and TRBJ1-3; D gene ambiguous. The CDR3 contains 14 residues. Germline CDR1 ENHRY, CDR2 SYGVKD. V lost 4 bases, J lost 0 bases, and 7 bases lay in between. As DNA, the CDR3 is TGTGCCATCAGTGGTTCCCTCTCTGGAAACACCATATATTTT. This sequence encodes CAISGSLSGNTIYF.